This TCR beta chain was found in a study of technical replicates of blood from a handful of donors. The repertoire was sequenced with immunoSEQ multiplex PCR; TCRdb's copy has only in-frame clones and lacks some. This table holds 65,000 to 80,000 clones, over 90% found once. The sequence was obtained from a human donor in good health. Sequencing was performed on T cells isolated from PBMCs.

CDR3: CAIRQGNTEAFF. Written as DNA, the CDR3 is TGTGCCATCAGACAGGGAAACACTGAAGCTTTCTTT. The chain combines TRBV6-1 with TRBJ1-1; 7 nucleotides line up with TRBD1. There are 12 residues in the CDR3. With 10 bases clipped from V and 2 bases from J, the junction kept 4 bases outside the gene matches. Germline values: CDR1 MNHNS, CDR2 SASEGT.